A single TCR beta chain is shown here with its context. Its antigen is not known. The sample is drawn from a study of cytomegalovirus exposure and HLA in healthy donors. Study in general: Of all 380 or so donors who were genotyped, around 79% belonged to the Caucasian-associated ancestry cluster. Points from the study as a whole: Rarity marked most TCR sequences, yet some public TCRs occurred in many donors.

PCR primers comprised 60 Vbeta and 13 Jbeta primers. Only in-frame clones appear in the TCRdb table, and some are missing; sequencing was by immunoSEQ multiplex PCR. The data contain roughly 110,000 clones, 60% to 80% of them singletons. This sequence was found in a man aged 35 to 55 in good health and CMV-seronegative. The source material was PBMCs.

The CDR3 protein is CASSLDQGYNEKLFF. DNA for the CDR3: TGTGCCAGCAGCTTAGATCAGGGCTACAATGAAAAACTGTTTTTT. The rearrangement links TRBV7-2 to TRBJ1-4, with a possible D match to TRBD1 (5 bases). The CDR3 runs 15 residues. Trimming took 1 base from V and 5 from J, leaving 11 bases between them. In germline, CDR1 is SGHTA, CDR2 FQGNSA.